This T cell receptor beta chain was recorded in a study of T cell responses to AZD1222 COVID-19 vaccine (dated by TCRdb to the early 2020s). Some background on the complete study: TCR sequencing covered roughly 230 trial participants: about 210 given two doses of AZD1222 and 26 given two doses of MenACWY control vaccine. Trial participants were enrolled into age subgroups of 18-55, 56-69 and 70-plus years, which contained about 150, 28 and 57 TCR-sequenced participants, respectively. What the work shows at the level of the full study, not this receptor alone: Reportedly, close to half of the unique spike-specific TCRs recognized epitopes lying outside the regions that are mutated in the B.1.351 and B.1.1.7 variants. Participants were mostly white British and included more females than males, and it was suggested by the authors that clonal diversity may have been underestimated. Vaccine-associated CD4 TCRs spanned the whole spike protein, with dominant responses in regions 160-218 and 743-854. Because no day 14 peak-response samples were available, the repertoires could be characterized only after the peak T cell response. The 56-69-year group was small, and its depth increase did not reach significance, likely because of low power. Conclusions about previously exposed vaccinees were limited because only a handful of AZD1222 recipients were SARS-CoV-2 seropositive at baseline. Spike-specific TCR breadth and depth rose significantly after two AZD1222 doses compared with day 0 and with MenACWY recipients.

The CDR3 regions of human TCRbeta chains were analyzed by immunosequencing. The authors processed their data as follows. Repertoire TCRs were matched against a reference library of SARS-CoV-2-specific TCRs generated with the MIRA antigen-specificity platform. Breadth meant the fraction of unique TCRs that were SARS-CoV-2-associated, whereas depth meant the fraction of total T cells that were SARS-CoV-2-associated. Each spike-specific TCR was assigned to its reactive spike region and to a CD4 or CD8 class using the MIRA data. Log10-transformed breadth and depth values were compared by one-way ANOVA with Sidak's multiple comparisons tests. Here the immuneACCESS table is served through TCRdb, limited to in-frame sequences with V and J called. Missing clones are a known gap in these copies; in checked studies unresolved V genes cover under half, and the rest lacks a known reason. That table supplies the V and J calls and clone size; D and trimming were determined from the DNA. This sample has approximately 140,000 clones in its table, and just over 90% of those were observed once. The leading ten clones occupy 0.7% to 1% of the sample.

With regard to this clone: This receptor's antigen is unknown. The input lacks base qualities; no much larger clone sits a single base away.

The time point label here, explained by the study, means: baseline before first vaccination. Explained via the paper, the treatment or condition label denotes: meningococcal conjugate vaccine given as trial control. Vaccinee samples were obtained from the UK trials COV001 and COV002, which included a single-blind randomized controlled phase 2/3 trial of AZD1222 (ChAdOx1 nCoV-19) in healthy adults. Trial participant PBMC samples were collected at day 0 and day 28 after the second dose for TCRbeta chain sequencing. The junction shows trimming of 3 bases on V and 3 bases on J, plus 11 bases between the germline ends. Sequences LNHDA (CDR1) and SQIVND (CDR2) are obtained from the germline V gene (reference sequence). Spanning cysteine to phenylalanine, the CDR3 consists of 15 amino acids. Only the CDR3 region is kept as DNA, spanning 45 bases read in frame from base 1.

This clonotype originated in an adult in good health. Here the sequenced sample was peripheral blood, taken on day 0 of MenACWY control vaccination. The chain is made from TRBV19 and TRBJ2-2; TRBD2 is a weak D gene call, 6 bases matching. The DNA sequence is as follows: TGTGCCAGTAGTATGGCCGGGACTTACACCGGGGAGCTGTTTTTT. Its product reads: CASSMAGTYTGELFF.